A selection of T cell receptor beta chains follows, all from one sample in a study of shared clonotypes between healthy human individuals. Assay: immunoSEQ multiplex PCR; the TCRdb copy retains only in-frame clones and omits some. The sample consists of some 980,000 clones, around 80% of them appearing once. Specimen: memory CD4+ T cells sorted from blood. Receptors originate from a man younger than 35 in good health. CDR3s include the opening cysteine and the closing phenylalanine or tryptophan. Each record gives: J gene, D gene, clone size, V gene, CDR3 protein, CDR3 DNA. The D gene is left open where the match is weak. Clone size is not always given. Where it is, it says once, few, many or a class for expanded clones.

TRBJ1-6,.,few,TRBV7-9,CASSLGGRGPYNSPLHF,TGTGCCAGCAGCTTAGGAGGACGTGGCCCCTATAATTCACCCCTCCACTTT
TRBJ1-2,.,once,TRBV6-5,CASRPRDNYGYTF,TGTGCCAGCAGACCGAGAGATAACTATGGCTACACCTTC
TRBJ1-1,.,.,TRBV2,CASSDQAGGTEAFF,TGTGCCAGCAGTGACCAGGCGGGCGGCACTGAAGCTTTCTTT
TRBJ2-7,.,.,TRBV9,CASNRDGFYEQYF,TGTGCCAGCAACCGGGACGGCTTCTACGAGCAGTACTTC
TRBJ2-7,TRBD1,once,TRBV5-5,CASSSTGGHRDEQYF,TGTGCCAGCAGCTCGACAGGGGGCCACCGGGACGAGCAGTACTTC
TRBJ1-4,TRBD1,.,TRBV18,CASSPWTGSKSTNEKLFF,TGTGCCAGCTCACCTTGGACAGGTTCAAAGTCAACTAATGAAAAACTGTTTTTT
TRBJ2-7,TRBD1,once,TRBV5-1,CASSFSGQGFHEQYF,TGCGCCAGCAGCTTTAGTGGACAGGGGTTTCACGAGCAGTACTTC
TRBJ1-2,TRBD1,.,TRBV12-5,CASGFGQGGVYGYTF,TGTGCTAGTGGTTTCGGACAGGGAGGGGTGTATGGCTACACCTTC
TRBJ1-4,.,.,TRBV7-8,CASSLGGREKLFF,TGTGCCAGCAGCTTAGGGGGGAGAGAAAAACTGTTTTTT
TRBJ2-5,.,.,TRBV20-1,CSAKNRETQYF,TGCAGTGCTAAAAACAGAGAGACCCAGTACTTC
TRBJ2-7,.,.,TRBV2,CASSEALLGLSMGEQYF,TGTGCCAGCAGTGAAGCGCTTCTCGGGCTATCAATGGGGGAGCAGTACTTC
TRBJ1-1,.,.,TRBV14,CASYEGGLGNTEAFF,TGTGCCAGCTATGAGGGGGGACTAGGGAACACTGAAGCTTTCTTT
TRBJ1-5,.,.,TRBV19,CASTLTGINQPQHF,TGTGCCAGTACCCTAACAGGGATCAACCAGCCCCAGCATTTT
TRBJ1-2,.,.,TRBV5-7,CASRWDIYGYTF,TGTGCCAGCAGGTGGGATATCTATGGCTACACCTTC
TRBJ2-1,.,.,TRBV5-6,CASSLSVNEQFF,TGTGCCAGCAGCTTGTCAGTCAATGAGCAGTTCTTC
TRBJ2-7,.,.,TRBV9,CASSLRTDTYEQYF,TGTGCCAGCAGCTTAAGGACGGATACCTACGAGCAGTACTTC
TRBJ2-5,.,.,TRBV5-1,CASSLLEETQYF,TGCGCCAGCAGCTTGCTAGAAGAGACCCAGTACTTC
TRBJ1-5,TRBD1,once,TRBV28,CASPSGQGGQPQHF,TGTGCCAGCCCATCTGGACAGGGCGGGCAGCCCCAGCATTTT
TRBJ2-7,.,few,TRBV18,CASSPGYEQYF,TGTGCCAGCTCACCCGGCTACGAGCAGTACTTC
TRBJ2-2,.,.,TRBV5-8,CAGNRAAGELFF,TGTGCCGGAAACAGGGCTGCCGGGGAGCTGTTTTTT